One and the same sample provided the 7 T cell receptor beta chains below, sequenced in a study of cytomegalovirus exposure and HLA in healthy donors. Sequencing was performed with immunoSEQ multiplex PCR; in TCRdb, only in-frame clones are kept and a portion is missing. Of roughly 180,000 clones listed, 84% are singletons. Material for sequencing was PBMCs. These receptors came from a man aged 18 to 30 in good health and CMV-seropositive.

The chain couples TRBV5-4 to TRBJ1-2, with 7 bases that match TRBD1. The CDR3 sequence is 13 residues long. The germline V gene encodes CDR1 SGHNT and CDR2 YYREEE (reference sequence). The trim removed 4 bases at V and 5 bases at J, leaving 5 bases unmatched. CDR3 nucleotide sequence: TGTGCCAGCAGCGTTGGGACAGCGTATGGCTACACCTTC. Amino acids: CASSVGTAYGYTF.

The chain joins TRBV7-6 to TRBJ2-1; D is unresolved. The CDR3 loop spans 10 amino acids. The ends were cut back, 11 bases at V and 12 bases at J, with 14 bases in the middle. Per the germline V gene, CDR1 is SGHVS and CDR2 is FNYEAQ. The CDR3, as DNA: TGTGCCCTAACGCTTAGATTGCAGTTCTTC. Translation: CALTLRLQFF.

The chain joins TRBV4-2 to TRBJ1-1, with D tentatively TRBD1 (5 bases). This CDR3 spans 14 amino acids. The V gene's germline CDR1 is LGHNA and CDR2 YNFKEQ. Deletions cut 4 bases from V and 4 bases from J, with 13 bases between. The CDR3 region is CASSLLGEVTEAFF. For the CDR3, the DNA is TGTGCCAGCAGCCTACTGGGGGAGGTCACTGAAGCTTTCTTT.

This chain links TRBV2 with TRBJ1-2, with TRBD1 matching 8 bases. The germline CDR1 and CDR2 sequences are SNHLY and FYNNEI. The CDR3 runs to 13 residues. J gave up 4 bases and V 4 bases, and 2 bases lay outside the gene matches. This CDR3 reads CASSGQGSYGYTF. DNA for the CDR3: TGTGCCAGCAGTGGACAGGGGAGCTATGGCTACACCTTC.

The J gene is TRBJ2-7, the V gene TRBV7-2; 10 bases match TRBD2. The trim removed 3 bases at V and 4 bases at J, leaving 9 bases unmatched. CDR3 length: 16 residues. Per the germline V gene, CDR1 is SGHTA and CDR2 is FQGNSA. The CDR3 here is CASSFLPSGSGYEQYF. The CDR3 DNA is TGTGCCAGCAGCTTCCTTCCTAGCGGGAGTGGGTACGAGCAGTACTTC.

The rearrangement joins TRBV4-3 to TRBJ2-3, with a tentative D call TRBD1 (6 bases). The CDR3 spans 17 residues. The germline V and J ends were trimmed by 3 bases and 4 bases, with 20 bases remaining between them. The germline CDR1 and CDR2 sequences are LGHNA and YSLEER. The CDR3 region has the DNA TGCGCCAGCAGCCAGAAGGGAACAGGGAATTTGCCAGATACGCAGTATTTT. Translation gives CASSQKGTGNLPDTQYF.

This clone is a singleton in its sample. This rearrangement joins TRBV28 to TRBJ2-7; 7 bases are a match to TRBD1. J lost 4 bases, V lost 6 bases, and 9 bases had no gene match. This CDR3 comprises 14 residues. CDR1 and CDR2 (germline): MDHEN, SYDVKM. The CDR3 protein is CASSRDSGPYEQYF. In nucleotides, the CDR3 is TGTGCCAGCAGCAGGGACAGTGGCCCTTACGAGCAGTACTTC.